The 4 T cell receptor beta chains below all came from one sample that was sequenced in a study of CD8+ T cells in alopecia areata (dated by TCRdb to the late 2010s). In light of the paper, this sample's treatment or condition label describes: oral pan-JAK inhibitor, 5-10 mg twice daily. The method was the immunoSEQ multiplex PCR assay. RNA was extracted from all samples and reverse transcribed into cDNA, which served as template for TCR sequencing. TCRdb provides this immuneACCESS table in a form limited to in-frame rearrangements. Some clones are lacking; in checked studies, under half of them reflect an unresolved V gene, and why the rest are absent is not known. The sample yields roughly 100,000 clones; 85% to 90% were counted once. The top ten clones comprise 11% of the sample. Sequencing used CD8+ T cells sorted from blood, obtained between weeks 30 and 35, from a patient treated with tofacitinib. These receptors were collected from a human donor with alopecia areata.

This clone was observed once. At one of its ends the junction is not consistent with the germline gene, which may arise from a read error. This chain uses TRBV5-1 with TRBJ2-1, with D perhaps matching TRBD1 or TRBD2 (5 bases each). This CDR3 is built from 12 residues. CDR1 is SGHRS and CDR2 is YFSETQ in the germline V gene. The DNA for the CDR3 is TGCGCCAGCAGATTGGGGGACAATGAGCAGTTCTTC. Translated, it gives CASRLGDNEQFF.

The chain recombines TRBV11-2 with TRBJ1-1; D unclear. The germline CDR1 and CDR2 sequences are SGHAT and FQNNGV. V was pared by 1 base and J by 8 bases, with 5 bases between. This CDR3 has 11 residues. The CDR3 DNA reads as TGTGCCAGCAGCTTAGGTCGGGAAGCTTTCTTT. Translation: CASSLGREAFF.

The V call is TRBV5-1, the J call TRBJ2-1, with 8 bases fitting TRBD1. The germline CDR1 and CDR2 sequences are SGHRS and YFSETQ. After removal of 4 bases from V and 7 bases from J, the junction contained 1 base not matched to a gene. The CDR3 is 12 residues long. Written as DNA, the CDR3 is TGCGCCAGCAGCACAGGGGGGAATGAGCAGTTCTTC. It translates to CASSTGGNEQFF.

This chain uses TRBV2 with TRBJ2-5; D is uncertain. Judging by the DNA end, TRBJ2-7 fits better; the J call may be wrong. CDR1 and CDR2 from the germline V gene are SNHLY and FYNNEI. The CDR3 is 14 residues long. CDR3 amino acids: CASSEGTGAYEQYF. CDR3 DNA sequence: TGTGCCAGCAGTGAGGGAACGGGCGCCTACGAGCAGTACTTC.